There are a few counts of the clone carrying this T cell receptor (beta chain). Its antigen is currently unknown. At one boundary the junction diverges from the germline segment, which might be a read error. The sample originates from a study of post-analysis software for immune sequencing data. Overall study findings and caveats: TRBV5-6, TRBV5-1 and TRBV20-1 belonged to a set of roughly 5 TRBV segments that were more frequent in patients than controls. Multiple sclerosis was associated with a significant reduction in normalized Chao1 diversity relative to controls.

The CDR3 has 16 amino acids. Unique molecular identifiers featured in each of the TCR beta cDNA libraries. MiXCR was run by TCRdb on the PCR reads, yielding one entry per CDR3 protein. The top ten clones hold 13% of a sample with 380,000 or so distinct CDR3 sequences, roughly 35% of them seen once. The chain links TRBV12-3 or TRBV12-4 to TRBJ2-4; D possibly corresponds to TRBD2 (5 bases). Sequenced sample: blood. The sequence came from a girl between 5 and 17 years old with multiple sclerosis. The CDR3 here is CASSSRVNLAKNVQYF. The CDR3 bases are TGTGCCAGCTCCAGTAGGGTGAACCTAGCCAAAAACGTTCAGTACTTC.